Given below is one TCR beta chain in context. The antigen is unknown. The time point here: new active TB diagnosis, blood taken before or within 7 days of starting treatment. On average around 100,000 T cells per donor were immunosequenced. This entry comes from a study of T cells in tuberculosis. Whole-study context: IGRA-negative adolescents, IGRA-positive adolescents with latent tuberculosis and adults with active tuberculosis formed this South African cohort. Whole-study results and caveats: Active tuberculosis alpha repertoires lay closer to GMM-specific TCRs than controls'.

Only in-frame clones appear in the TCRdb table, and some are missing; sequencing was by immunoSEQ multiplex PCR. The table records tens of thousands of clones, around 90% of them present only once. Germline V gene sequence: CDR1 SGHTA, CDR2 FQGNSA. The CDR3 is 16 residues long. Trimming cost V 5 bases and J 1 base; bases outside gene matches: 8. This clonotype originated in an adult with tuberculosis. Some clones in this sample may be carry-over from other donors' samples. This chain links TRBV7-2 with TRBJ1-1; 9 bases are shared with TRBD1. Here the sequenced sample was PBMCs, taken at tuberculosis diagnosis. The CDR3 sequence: CASSVTGGTPNTEAFF. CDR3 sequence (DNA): TGTGCCAGCAGCGTCACAGGGGGCACCCCGAACACTGAAGCTTTCTTT.